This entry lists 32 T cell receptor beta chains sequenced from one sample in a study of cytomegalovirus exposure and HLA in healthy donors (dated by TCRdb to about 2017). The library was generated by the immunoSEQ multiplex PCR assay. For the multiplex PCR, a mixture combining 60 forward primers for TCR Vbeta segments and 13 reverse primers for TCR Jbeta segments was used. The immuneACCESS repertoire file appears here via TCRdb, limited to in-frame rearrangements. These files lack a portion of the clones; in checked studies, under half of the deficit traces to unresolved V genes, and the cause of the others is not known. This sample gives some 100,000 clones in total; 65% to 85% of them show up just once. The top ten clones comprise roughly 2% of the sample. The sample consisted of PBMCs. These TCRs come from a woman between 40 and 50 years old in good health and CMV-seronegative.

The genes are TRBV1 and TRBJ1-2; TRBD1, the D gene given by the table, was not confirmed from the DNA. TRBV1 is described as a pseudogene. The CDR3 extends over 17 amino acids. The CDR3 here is CTSSQDSWQGRMGGYTF. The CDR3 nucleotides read TGCACCAGCAGCCAAGATAGTTGGCAGGGAAGGATGGGTGGCTACACCTTC.

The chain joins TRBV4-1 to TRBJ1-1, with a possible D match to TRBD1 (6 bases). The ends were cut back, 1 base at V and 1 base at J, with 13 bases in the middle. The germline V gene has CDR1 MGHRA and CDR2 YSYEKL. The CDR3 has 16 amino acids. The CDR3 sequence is CASSQGIRGGNTEAFF. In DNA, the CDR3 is TGCGCCAGCAGCCAAGGCATTCGAGGGGGGAACACTGAAGCTTTCTTT.

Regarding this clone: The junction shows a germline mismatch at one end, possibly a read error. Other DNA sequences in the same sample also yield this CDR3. The CDR3 sequence is CASSWDRADTQYF. CDR3 nucleotide sequence: TGTGCCAGTAGTTGGGACAGGGCAGATACGCAGTATTTT. The genes are TRBV27 and TRBJ2-3, with 9 nucleotides matching TRBD1. Germline V lookup: CDR1 MNHEY, CDR2 SMNVEV (reference sequence). The CDR3 contains 13 residues.

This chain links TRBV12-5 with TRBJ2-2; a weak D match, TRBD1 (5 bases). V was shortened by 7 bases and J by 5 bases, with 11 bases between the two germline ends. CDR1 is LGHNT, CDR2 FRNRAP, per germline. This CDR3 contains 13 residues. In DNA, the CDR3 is TGTGCTAGTGAGAATGGACAAACCGGGGAGCTGTTTTTT. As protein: CASENGQTGELFF. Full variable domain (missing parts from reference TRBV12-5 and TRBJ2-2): DARVTQTPRHKVTEMGQEVTMRCQPILGHNTVFWYRQTMMQGLELLAYFRNRAPLDDSGMPKDRFSAEMPDATLATLKIQPSEPRDSAVYFCASENGQTGELFFGEGSRLTVL.

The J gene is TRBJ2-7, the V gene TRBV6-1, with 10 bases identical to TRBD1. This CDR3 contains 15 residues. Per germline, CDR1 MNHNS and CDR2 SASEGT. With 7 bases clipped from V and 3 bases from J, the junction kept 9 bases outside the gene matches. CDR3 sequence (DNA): TGTGCCAGCACCCAGGGGACAGGGGCCTACTACGAGCAGTACTTC. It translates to CASTQGTGAYYEQYF.

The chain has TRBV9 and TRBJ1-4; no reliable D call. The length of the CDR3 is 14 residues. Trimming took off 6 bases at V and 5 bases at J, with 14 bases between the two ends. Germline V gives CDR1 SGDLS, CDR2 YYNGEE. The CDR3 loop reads CASNFGKRNEKLFF. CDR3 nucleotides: TGTGCCAGCAATTTCGGCAAGAGGAATGAAAAACTGTTTTTT.

The CDR3 here is CASSSVGLNEKLFF. CDR3 DNA: TGTGCCAGCAGCTCGGTGGGGCTGAATGAAAAACTGTTTTTT. The chain recombines TRBV7-9 with TRBJ1-4; D might be TRBD1 (5 bases). Per the germline V gene, CDR1 is SEHNR and CDR2 is FQNEAQ (reference sequence). Trimming took off 4 bases at V and 5 bases at J, with 11 bases between the two ends. The CDR3 loop spans 14 amino acids.

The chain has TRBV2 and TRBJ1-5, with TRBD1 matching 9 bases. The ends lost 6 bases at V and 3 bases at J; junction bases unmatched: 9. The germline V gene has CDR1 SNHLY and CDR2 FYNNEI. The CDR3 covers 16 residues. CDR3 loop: CASRDRDRDANQPQHF. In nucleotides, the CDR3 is TGTGCCAGCAGGGACCGGGACAGGGACGCCAATCAGCCCCAGCATTTT.

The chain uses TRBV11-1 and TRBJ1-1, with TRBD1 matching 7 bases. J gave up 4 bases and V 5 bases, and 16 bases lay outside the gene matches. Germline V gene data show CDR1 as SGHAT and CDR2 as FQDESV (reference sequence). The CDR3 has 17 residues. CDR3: CASSPGGIRQGATEAFF. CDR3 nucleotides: TGTGCCAGCAGCCCCGGCGGTATTCGACAGGGTGCCACTGAAGCTTTCTTT.

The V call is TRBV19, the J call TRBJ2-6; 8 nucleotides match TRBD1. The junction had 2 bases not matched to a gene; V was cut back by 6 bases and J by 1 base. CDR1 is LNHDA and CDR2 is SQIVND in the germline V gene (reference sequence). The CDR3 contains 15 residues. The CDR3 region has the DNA TGTGCCAGTAGGCAGGGGGCTTCTGGGGCCAACGTCCTGACTTTC. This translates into CASRQGASGANVLTF. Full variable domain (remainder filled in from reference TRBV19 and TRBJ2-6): DGGITQSPKYLFRKEGQNVTLSCEQNLNHDAMYWYRQDPGQGLRLIYYSQIVNDFQKGDIAEGYSVSREKKESFPLTVTSAQKNPTAFYLCASRQGASGANVLTFGAGSRLTVL.

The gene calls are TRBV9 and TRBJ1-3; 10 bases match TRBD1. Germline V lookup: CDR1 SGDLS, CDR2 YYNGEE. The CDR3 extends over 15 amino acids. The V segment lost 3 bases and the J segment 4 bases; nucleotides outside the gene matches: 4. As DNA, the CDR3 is TGTGCCAGCAGCGCGACAGGGGGCGCCGGAAACACCATATATTTT. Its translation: CASSATGGAGNTIYF.

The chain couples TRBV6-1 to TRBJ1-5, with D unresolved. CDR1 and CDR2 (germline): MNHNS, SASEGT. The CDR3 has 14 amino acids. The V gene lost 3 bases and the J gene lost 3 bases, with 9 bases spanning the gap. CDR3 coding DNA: TGTGCCAGCAGTGACCGGGATTACAATCAGCCCCAGCATTTT. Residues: CASSDRDYNQPQHF.

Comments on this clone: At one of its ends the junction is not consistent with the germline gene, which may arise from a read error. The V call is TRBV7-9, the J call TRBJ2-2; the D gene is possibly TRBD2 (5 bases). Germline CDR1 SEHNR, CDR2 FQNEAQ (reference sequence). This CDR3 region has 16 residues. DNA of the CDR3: TGTTCCAGCAGCTTACTCCTAGCTCCAGACACCGGGGAGCTGTTTTTT. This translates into CSSSLLLAPDTGELFF.

The CDR3 region is CASSRRLGLAGVAKNIQYF. The CDR3 DNA is TGTGCCAGCAGCCGCCGGTTGGGGCTAGCGGGAGTGGCCAAAAACATTCAGTACTTC. The chain carries TRBV28 and TRBJ2-4, with 10 bases matching TRBD2. The V segment lost 6 bases and the J segment 1 base; nucleotides outside the gene matches: 15. In germline, CDR1 is MDHEN, CDR2 SYDVKM. The CDR3 has 19 residues.

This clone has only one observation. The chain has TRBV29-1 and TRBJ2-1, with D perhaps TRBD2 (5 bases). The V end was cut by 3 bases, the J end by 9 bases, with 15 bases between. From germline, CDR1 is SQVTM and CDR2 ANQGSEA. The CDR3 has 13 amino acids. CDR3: CSVDSGSMSEQFF. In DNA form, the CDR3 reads TGCAGCGTTGACAGTGGGAGTATGAGTGAGCAGTTCTTC.

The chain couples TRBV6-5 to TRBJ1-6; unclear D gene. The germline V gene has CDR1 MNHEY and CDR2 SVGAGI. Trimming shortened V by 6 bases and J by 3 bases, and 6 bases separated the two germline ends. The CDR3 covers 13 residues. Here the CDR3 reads CASREIYNSPLHF. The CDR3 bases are TGTGCCAGCAGGGAGATCTATAATTCACCCCTCCACTTT.

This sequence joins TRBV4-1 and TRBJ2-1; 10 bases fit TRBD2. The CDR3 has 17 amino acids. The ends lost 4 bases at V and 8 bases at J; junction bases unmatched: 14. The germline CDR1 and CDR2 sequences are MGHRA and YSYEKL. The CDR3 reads CASSLRSLAGDPDEQFF. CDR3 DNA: TGCGCCAGCAGCCTTCGCTCCCTAGCGGGGGATCCCGATGAGCAGTTCTTC.

The CDR3 region has the DNA TGTGCCAGTAGTATAGGGGGGACAGGGGGCTTCAACGAGCAGTACTTC. Translating gives CASSIGGTGGFNEQYF. The chain recombines TRBV19 with TRBJ2-7; 12 bases line up with TRBD1. Germline V gene lookup returns CDR1 LNHDA and CDR2 SQIVND (reference sequence). V gave up 1 base and J gave up 5 bases; unmatched junction bases: 6. CDR3 length: 16 amino acids. Full variable domain (outside the CDR3, taken from reference TRBV19 and TRBJ2-7): DGGITQSPKYLFRKEGQNVTLSCEQNLNHDAMYWYRQDPGQGLRLIYYSQIVNDFQKGDIAEGYSVSREKKESFPLTVTSAQKNPTAFYLCASSIGGTGGFNEQYFGPGTRLTVT.

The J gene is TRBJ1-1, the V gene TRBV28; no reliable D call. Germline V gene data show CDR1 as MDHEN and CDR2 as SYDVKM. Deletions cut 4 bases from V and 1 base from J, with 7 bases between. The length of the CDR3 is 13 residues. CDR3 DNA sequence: TGTGCCAGCAGTTCCGTACAGAACACTGAAGCTTTCTTT. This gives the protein CASSSVQNTEAFF.

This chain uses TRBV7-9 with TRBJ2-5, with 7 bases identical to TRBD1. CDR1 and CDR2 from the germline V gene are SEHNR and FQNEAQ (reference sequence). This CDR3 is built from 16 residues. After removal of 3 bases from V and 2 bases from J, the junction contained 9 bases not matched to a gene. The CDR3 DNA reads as TGTGCCAGCAGCTTGGGGGCCGGGACAGTACAAGAGACCCAGTACTTC. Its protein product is CASSLGAGTVQETQYF.

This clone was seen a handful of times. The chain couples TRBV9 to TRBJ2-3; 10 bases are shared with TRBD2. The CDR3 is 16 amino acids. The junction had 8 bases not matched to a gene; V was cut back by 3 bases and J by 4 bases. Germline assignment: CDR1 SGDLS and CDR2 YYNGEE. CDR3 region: CASSAKAGGPADTQYF. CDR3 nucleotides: TGTGCCAGCAGCGCGAAAGCGGGAGGGCCCGCAGATACGCAGTATTTT.

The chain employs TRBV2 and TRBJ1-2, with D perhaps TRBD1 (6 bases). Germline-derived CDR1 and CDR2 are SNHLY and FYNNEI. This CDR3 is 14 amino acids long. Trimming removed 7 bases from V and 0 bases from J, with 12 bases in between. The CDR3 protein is CASNTGPANYGYTF. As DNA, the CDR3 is TGTGCCAGCAATACAGGGCCAGCTAACTATGGCTACACCTTC.

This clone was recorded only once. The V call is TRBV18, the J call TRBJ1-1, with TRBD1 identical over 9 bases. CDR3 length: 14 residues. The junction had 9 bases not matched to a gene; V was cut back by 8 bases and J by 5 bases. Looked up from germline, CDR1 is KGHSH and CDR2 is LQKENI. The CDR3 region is CASIPGQGGTEAFF. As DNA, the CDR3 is TGTGCCAGCATCCCGGGACAGGGAGGGACTGAAGCTTTCTTT.

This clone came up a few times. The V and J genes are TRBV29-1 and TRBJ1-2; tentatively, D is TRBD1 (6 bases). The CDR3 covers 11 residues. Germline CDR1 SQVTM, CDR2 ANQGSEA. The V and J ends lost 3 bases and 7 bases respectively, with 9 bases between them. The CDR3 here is CSVEEQGGYTF. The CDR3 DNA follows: TGCAGCGTTGAGGAACAGGGTGGCTACACCTTC.

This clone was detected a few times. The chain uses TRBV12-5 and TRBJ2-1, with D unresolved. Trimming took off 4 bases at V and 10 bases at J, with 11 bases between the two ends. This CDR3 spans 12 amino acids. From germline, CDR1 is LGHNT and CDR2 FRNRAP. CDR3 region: CASGWVSREQFF. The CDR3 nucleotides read TGTGCTAGTGGTTGGGTTAGTCGGGAGCAGTTCTTC.

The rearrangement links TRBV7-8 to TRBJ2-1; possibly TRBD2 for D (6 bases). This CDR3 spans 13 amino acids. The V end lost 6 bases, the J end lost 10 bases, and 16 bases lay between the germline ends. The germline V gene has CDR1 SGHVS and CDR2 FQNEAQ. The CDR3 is CASSLGRNGEQFF. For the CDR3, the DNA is TGTGCCAGCAGTCTGGGGAGGAACGGCGAGCAGTTCTTC. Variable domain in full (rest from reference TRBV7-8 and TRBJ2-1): GAGVSQSPRYKVAKRGQDVALRCDPISGHVSLFWYQQALGQGPEFLTYFQNEAQLDKSGLPSDRFFAERPEGSVSTLKIQRTQQEDSAVYLCASSLGRNGEQFFGPGTRLTVL.

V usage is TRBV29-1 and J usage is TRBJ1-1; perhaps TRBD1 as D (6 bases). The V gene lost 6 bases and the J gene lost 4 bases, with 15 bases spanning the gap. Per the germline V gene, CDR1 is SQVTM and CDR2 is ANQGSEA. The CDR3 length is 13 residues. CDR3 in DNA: TGCAGCGTGGCCCCTACAGGGATCACTGAAGCTTTCTTT. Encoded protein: CSVAPTGITEAFF.

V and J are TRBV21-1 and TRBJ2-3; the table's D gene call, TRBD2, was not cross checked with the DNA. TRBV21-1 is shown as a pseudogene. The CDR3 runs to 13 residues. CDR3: CASSSRVPYTQYF. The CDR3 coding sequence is TGTGCCAGCAGTTCGAGGGTCCCATATACGCAGTATTTT.

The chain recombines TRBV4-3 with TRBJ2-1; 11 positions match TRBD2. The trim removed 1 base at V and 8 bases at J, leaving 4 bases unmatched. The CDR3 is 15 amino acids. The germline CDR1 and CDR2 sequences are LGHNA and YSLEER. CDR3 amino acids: CASSQGSGGAHEQFF. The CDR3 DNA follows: TGCGCCAGCAGCCAAGGTAGCGGGGGGGCGCATGAGCAGTTCTTC.

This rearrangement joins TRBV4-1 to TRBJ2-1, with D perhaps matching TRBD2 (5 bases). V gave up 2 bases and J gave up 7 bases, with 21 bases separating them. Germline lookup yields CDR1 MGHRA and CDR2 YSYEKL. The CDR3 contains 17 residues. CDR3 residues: CASSQWGPGVEWNEQFF. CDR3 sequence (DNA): TGCGCCAGCAGCCAATGGGGTCCCGGGGTCGAGTGGAATGAGCAGTTCTTC.

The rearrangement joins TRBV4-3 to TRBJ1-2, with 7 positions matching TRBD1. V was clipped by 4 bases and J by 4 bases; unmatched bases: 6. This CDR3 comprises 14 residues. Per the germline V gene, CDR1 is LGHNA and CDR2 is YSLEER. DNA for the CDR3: TGCGCCAGCAGCCCAAAGACAGGGAGCTATGGCTACACCTTC. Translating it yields CASSPKTGSYGYTF.

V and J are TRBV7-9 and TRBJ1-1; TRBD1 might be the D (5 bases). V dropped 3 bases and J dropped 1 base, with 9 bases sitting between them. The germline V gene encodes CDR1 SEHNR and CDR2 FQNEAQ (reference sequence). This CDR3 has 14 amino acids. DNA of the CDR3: TGTGCCAGCAGCTTGCTCAGGGAGAACACTGAAGCTTTCTTT. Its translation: CASSLLRENTEAFF.